The 14 T cell receptor beta chains presented below share a single source sample, sequenced in a study of T cell responses to AZD1222 COVID-19 vaccine (TCRdb year 2021). Taken with the paper, the label for time point translates to: about 28 days (+/-7) after the second vaccine dose. Reading the label with the study, this specimen's treatment or condition is: meningococcal conjugate vaccine given as trial control. Libraries were made using the immunoSEQ multiplex PCR assay. TCRdb retrieved this table from immuneACCESS and kept in-frame rearrangements only. Not all clones are present; in checked studies, unresolved V genes account for under half, and no reason is known for the remainder. Counted in this sample were about 140,000 clones; 70% to 90% of them appeared once. The top ten hold 7.9% of the sample. Here the sequenced sample was peripheral blood, taken 28 days after the second dose of the MenACWY control vaccine. The source of these receptors is an adult who received the MenACWY meningococcal vaccine as a control.

The chain carries TRBV10-3 and TRBJ1-1; D gene unclear. V shed 2 bases and J shed 0 bases, with 10 bases lying between them. Germline loops: CDR1 ENHRY, CDR2 SYGVKD. The CDR3 runs 15 residues. For the CDR3, the DNA is TGTGCCATCAGTGAGAACGGGCAGTTGAACACTGAAGCTTTCTTT. This gives the protein CAISENGQLNTEAFF.

The genes are TRBV5-1 and TRBJ2-3, with D tentatively TRBD1 (5 bases). Germline-derived CDR1 and CDR2 are SGHRS and YFSETQ. The CDR3 is made up of 16 amino acids. The V end was cut by 0 bases, the J end by 6 bases, with 17 bases between. CDR3 sequence (DNA): TGCGCCAGCAGCTTGGCCCTGCAGGGCCCTGGGGATACGCAGTATTTT. It translates to CASSLALQGPGDTQYF.

The chain has TRBV7-2 and TRBJ1-1; D unresolved. The germline V gene encodes CDR1 SGHTA and CDR2 FQGNSA. The germline V and J ends were trimmed by 10 bases and 0 bases, with 12 bases remaining between them. The CDR3 runs to 13 residues. In DNA form, the CDR3 reads TGTGCCAACTTTCTCCCGTTGAACACTGAAGCTTTCTTT. Translation gives CANFLPLNTEAFF.

The rearrangement joins TRBV5-1 to TRBJ1-6, with 7 bases aligning to TRBD1. With V trimmed by 7 bases and J by 0 bases, 4 bases remained unmatched. Germline lookup yields CDR1 SGHRS and CDR2 YFSETQ. The CDR3 length is 15 residues. DNA of the CDR3: TGCGCCAGCCACCGGGACAGCTCCTATAATTCACCCCTCCACTTT. Protein sequence: CASHRDSSYNSPLHF. The whole variable domain, filled in from reference TRBV5-1 and TRBJ1-6, reads KAGVTQTPRYLIKTRGQQVTLSCSPISGHRSVSWYQQTPGQGLQFLFEYFSETQRNKGNFPGRFSGRQFSNSRSEMNVSTLELGDSALYLCASHRDSSYNSPLHFGNGTRLTVT.

The chain recombines TRBV18 with TRBJ1-5, with TRBD1 identical over 9 bases. CDR3 length equals 15 residues. The V segment lost 2 bases and the J segment 7 bases; nucleotides outside the gene matches: 6. The germline gives CDR1 KGHSH, CDR2 LQKENI. The CDR3 is CASSPTGQGTQPQHF. The DNA of the CDR3 is TGTGCCAGCTCACCAACAGGACAGGGGACCCAGCCCCAGCATTTT. The full variable domain, completed using reference TRBV18 and TRBJ1-5, is NAGVMQNPRHLVRRRGQEARLRCSPMKGHSHVYWYRQLPEEGLKFMVYLQKENIIDESGMPKERFSAEFPKEGPSILRIQQVVRGDSAAYFCASSPTGQGTQPQHFGDGTRLSIL.

The chain has TRBV6-6 and TRBJ1-2; D not certain. Trimming removed 8 bases at V and 6 bases at J, with 7 bases between. Germline-derived CDR1 and CDR2 are MNHNY and SVGAGI (reference sequence). The CDR3 spans 10 residues. Written as DNA, the CDR3 is TGTGCCAGCCTCCGGGATGGCTACACCTTC. Protein: CASLRDGYTF.

This rearrangement joins TRBV10-3 to TRBJ2-7; possibly TRBD1 or TRBD2 for D (5 bases each). Per germline, CDR1 ENHRY and CDR2 SYGVKD. The CDR3 is made up of 14 amino acids. The germline V and J ends were trimmed by 8 bases and 0 bases, with 14 bases remaining between them. This CDR3 reads CAIGNGALSYEQYF. The CDR3 DNA reads TGTGCCATCGGCAACGGGGCCCTCTCCTACGAGCAGTACTTC.

J is TRBJ2-5 and V is TRBV15; no clear D. From germline, CDR1 is LNHNV and CDR2 YYDKDF (reference sequence). CDR3 length equals 14 residues. V was cut by 1 base and J by 5 bases, with 11 bases left in between. The CDR3 nucleotides are TGTGCCACCAGCAGAGGTTCAGGCTATGAGACCCAGTACTTC. Translation: CATSRGSGYETQYF.

V gene TRBV5-1 combines with J gene TRBJ1-1, with 9 bases lining up with TRBD1. The CDR3 has 14 amino acids. The V gene's germline CDR1 is SGHRS and CDR2 YFSETQ. V was pared by 3 bases and J by 6 bases, with 6 bases of the junction left unmatched. This chain's CDR3 is CASSWGQGVAEAFF. The DNA of the CDR3 is TGCGCCAGCAGCTGGGGACAGGGTGTAGCTGAAGCTTTCTTT.

The rearrangement joins TRBV7-9 to TRBJ2-1; D may correspond to TRBD1 or TRBD2 (5 bases each). This CDR3 spans 15 amino acids. CDR1 is SEHNR, CDR2 FQNEAQ, per germline (reference sequence). The ends were cut back, 5 bases at V and 5 bases at J, with 16 bases in the middle. The CDR3, as DNA: TGTGCCAGCAGCCCGGTTAAAGGGACGAACAATGAGCAGTTCTTC. The encoded protein is CASSPVKGTNNEQFF.

The chain employs TRBV2 and TRBJ2-1, with D perhaps TRBD2 (5 bases). Deletions cut 7 bases from V and 6 bases from J, with 13 bases between. CDR3 length: 13 amino acids. Looked up from germline, CDR1 is SNHLY and CDR2 is FYNNEI. This CDR3 is CASTERWGNEQFF. The CDR3 nucleotides read TGTGCCAGCACAGAGCGGTGGGGCAATGAGCAGTTCTTC.

The J gene is TRBJ1-5, the V gene TRBV27; possible D gene TRBD1, 5 bases. Germline V CDR1 and CDR2: MNHEY, SMNVEV (reference sequence). CDR3 length: 15 amino acids. The V end lost 3 bases, the J end lost 4 bases, and 13 bases lay between the germline ends. This chain's CDR3 is CASSFFQGPNQPQHF. The CDR3 nucleotides read TGTGCCAGCAGTTTTTTCCAGGGTCCAAATCAGCCCCAGCATTTT.

The chain recombines TRBV28 with TRBJ1-2, with 10 bases matching TRBD1. The CDR3 extends over 20 amino acids. Germline trimming cut 3 bases from V and 0 bases from J; bases unmatched to any gene: 16. In germline, CDR1 is MDHEN, CDR2 SYDVKM. This CDR3 is CASSFAYRGDRGGPNYGYTF. CDR3 nucleotide sequence: TGTGCCAGCAGTTTCGCTTACAGGGGGGACAGGGGCGGACCTAACTATGGCTACACCTTC.

The chain uses TRBV24-1 and TRBJ2-2; D is unclear. Per the germline V gene, CDR1 is KGHDR and CDR2 is SFDVKD. This CDR3 contains 14 residues. The V gene lost 9 bases and the J gene lost 0 bases, with 10 bases spanning the gap. CDR3 in DNA: TGTGCCACCCGTTCGACCCCGAACACCGGGGAGCTGTTTTTT. Translation: CATRSTPNTGELFF.